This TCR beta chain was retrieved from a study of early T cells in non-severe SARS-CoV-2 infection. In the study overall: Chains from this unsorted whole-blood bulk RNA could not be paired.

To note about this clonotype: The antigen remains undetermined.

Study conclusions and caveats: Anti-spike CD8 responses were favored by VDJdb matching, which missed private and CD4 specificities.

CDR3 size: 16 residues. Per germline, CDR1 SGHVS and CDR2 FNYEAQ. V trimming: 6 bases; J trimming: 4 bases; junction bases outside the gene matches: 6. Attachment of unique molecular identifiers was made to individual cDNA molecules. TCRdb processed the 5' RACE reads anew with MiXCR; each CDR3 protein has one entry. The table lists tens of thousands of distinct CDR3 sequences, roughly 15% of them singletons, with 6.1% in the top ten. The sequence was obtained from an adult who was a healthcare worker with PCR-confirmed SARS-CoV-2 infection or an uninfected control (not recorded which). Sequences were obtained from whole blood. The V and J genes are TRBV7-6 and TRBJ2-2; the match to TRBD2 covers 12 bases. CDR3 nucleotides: TGTGCCAGCAGTCAAGGACTAGCGGGACTCACCGGGGAGCTGTTTTTT. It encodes CASSQGLAGLTGELFF.